The sequence of this T cell receptor (beta chain) was determined in a study of blood T cell repertoires in COVID-19. Study background: Researchers got acute and convalescent COVID-19 samples from the United States, Italy and Spain.

Trimming removed 5 bases from V and 1 base from J; junction bases left unmatched: 10. The V gene's germline CDR1 is LGHDT and CDR2 YNNKEL (reference sequence). The CDR3 has 16 amino acids. Using immunoSEQ multiplex PCR, the repertoire was profiled, and TCRdb retains in-frame clones only, with some absent. The table records roughly 360,000 clones, roughly four fifths of them present only once. Sequenced: PBMCs or T cells enriched from blood (not recorded which). The sequence derives from a woman aged 50 to 60 who had recovered from COVID-19. The V gene is TRBV3-1 (or the pseudogene TRBV3-2), the J gene TRBJ2-5, with TRBD2 identical over 7 bases. CDR3 loop: CASSAPREGVQETQYF. Here the CDR3 DNA reads TGTGCCAGCAGCGCACCAAGGGAGGGAGTCCAAGAGACCCAGTACTTC.